This T cell receptor beta chain was sequenced for a study of shared clonotypes between healthy human individuals. Assay used: immunoSEQ multiplex PCR; TCRdb lists only in-frame clones, some missing. The sample includes some 2.3 million clones, approximately 93% of them seen just once. In this sample, this clone turned up once. Per germline, CDR1 MGHRA and CDR2 YSYEKL. The V end was cut by 3 bases, the J end by 4 bases, with 10 bases between. This CDR3 contains 15 residues. The V call is TRBV4-1, the J call TRBJ1-6, with D perhaps matching TRBD1 (5 bases). This TCR derives from a man in his late teens or twenties in good health. Some clones in this sample may be carry-over from other donors' samples. Sequenced input: naive CD4+ T cells from PBMCs. As to subset: CD45RA+ positively selected. CDR3 amino acids: CASSQQGFYNSPLHF. As DNA, the CDR3 is TGCGCCAGCAGCCAGCAGGGCTTTTATAATTCACCCCTCCACTTT.